This T cell receptor beta chain appears in the sequencing data of a study of control samples from healthy donors and cancer patients. Germline loops: CDR1 LGHNA, CDR2 YSLEER. The V and J ends lost 5 bases and 5 bases, in that order; junction bases with no gene match: 6. This CDR3 is built from 15 residues. Sequencing used immunoSEQ multiplex PCR; TCRdb keeps in-frame clones, though not all of them. The sample includes approximately 100,000 clones, 80% to 90% of them seen just once. The rearrangement uses TRBV4-3 and TRBJ2-5; TRBD2 matches at 12 bases. The clonotype originates from a man aged 30 to 45 in good health. The source material was blood. CDR3 loop: CASSVRLAGVETQYF. The CDR3 nucleotides are TGCGCCAGCAGCGTGAGACTAGCGGGAGTGGAGACCCAGTACTTC.